The rows below give T cell receptor beta chains drawn from one sample of a study of human T cells and chemical hapten exposure. TCRdb analysed the RACE reads with MiXCR anew, one entry per CDR3 protein. The sample carries over 65,000 distinct CDR3 sequences, around 10% recorded once. The sequenced sample was whole blood, obtained in connection with sensitization to the hapten diphenylcyclopropenone (DPC). The receptor set was obtained from a woman in her forties or fifties with alopecia areata. Some clones in this sample may be carry-over from other donors' samples. Both conserved end residues are part of each CDR3. The D gene is left open where the match is weak. Expanded clones get a size class; other rows say once, few or many, or leave the size out.

>-|TRBV3-1|-|TRBJ2-7
CASSQEVPYEQYF
TGTGCCAGCAGCCAAGAAGTCCCATACGAGCAGTACTTC
>TRBD1|TRBV6-2/TRBV6-3|-|TRBJ1-5
CASSYGDSFEPQHF
TGTGCCAGCAGTTACGGGGACAGTTTTGAGCCCCAGCATTTT
>TRBD1|TRBV4-3|many|TRBJ2-5
CASSQGTTGTSETQYF
TGCGCCAGCAGCCAAGGCACGACAGGGACCTCAGAGACCCAGTACTTC
>-|TRBV6-2/TRBV6-3|few|TRBJ1-2
CASREQTGSYGYTF
TGTGCCAGCAGAGAACAAACAGGGAGCTATGGCTACACCTTC
>-|TRBV7-6|-|TRBJ2-7
CASSPAKGDPNAYEQYF
TGTGCCAGCAGCCCAGCTAAAGGGGACCCAAACGCCTACGAGCAGTACTTC
>-|TRBV19|many|TRBJ1-5
CASSAPGRTGNQPQHF
TGTGCCAGTAGTGCCCCGGGACGGACTGGGAATCAGCCCCAGCATTTT
>-|TRBV7-6|-|TRBJ1-1
CASSWQAYTEAFF
TGTGCCAGCAGCTGGCAGGCGTATACTGAAGCTTTCTTT
>-|TRBV6-5|few|TRBJ2-7
CASSLKPGPPTYEQYF
TGTGCCAGCAGTTTAAAACCGGGACCACCTACCTACGAGCAGTACTTC
>-|TRBV28|-|TRBJ1-2
CASRPTVYGYTF
TGTGCCAGCAGACCGACAGTCTATGGCTACACCTTC
>-|TRBV27|-|TRBJ2-7
CASSLGRTGGTTYEQYF
TGTGCCAGCAGTTTAGGGAGGACAGGAGGAACCACCTACGAGCAGTACTTC
>-|TRBV7-6|few|TRBJ1-4
CASSLFFWTEATNEKLFF
TGTGCCAGCAGCTTATTTTTTTGGACCGAAGCAACTAATGAAAAACTGTTTTTT
>TRBD1|TRBV4-2|many|TRBJ2-5
CASSQPKTGLIGTQYF
TGTGCCAGCAGCCAACCTAAGACAGGGTTGATAGGGACCCAGTACTTC
>TRBD1|TRBV4-3|few|TRBJ2-7
CASSQEEGGQANYEQYF
TGCGCCAGCAGCCAAGAAGAGGGGGGACAGGCTAACTACGAGCAGTACTTC
>TRBD1|TRBV27|few|TRBJ1-2
CASRPSGAGGGYTF
TGTGCCAGCCGCCCATCGGGGGCAGGGGGCGGCTACACCTTC
>-|TRBV20-1|many|TRBJ1-6
CSARDRQAGTNNSPLHF
TGCAGTGCTAGAGATCGGCAGGCGGGAACCAATAATTCACCCCTCCACTTT
>TRBD1|TRBV28|many|TRBJ1-6
CASSLRGQGNSPLHF
TGTGCCAGCAGTTTAAGAGGACAGGGAAACTCACCCCTCCACTTT
>-|TRBV20-1|many|TRBJ1-5
CSVRYGNQPQHF
TGCAGTGTGAGGTATGGCAATCAGCCCCAGCATTTT
>-|TRBV25-1|few|TRBJ2-7
CASSRAGGSHEQYF
TGTGCCAGCAGTCGGGCAGGAGGTTCCCACGAGCAGTACTTC
>-|TRBV5-1|many|TRBJ2-3
CASSSLMDTQYF
TGCGCCAGCAGCTCCCTAATGGATACGCAGTATTTT
>-|TRBV5-5|few|TRBJ2-5
CASSYSFQETQYF
TGTGCCAGCAGCTACAGCTTCCAAGAGACCCAGTACTTC
>-|TRBV29-1|many|TRBJ1-1
CSVRVQVNTEAFF
TGCAGCGTCAGGGTTCAGGTGAACACTGAAGCTTTCTTT
>TRBD1|TRBV12-3/TRBV12-4|few|TRBJ1-1
CASSLRTGRGTEAFF
TGTGCCAGCAGCCTTAGGACAGGGCGAGGCACTGAAGCTTTCTTT
>-|TRBV6-2/TRBV6-3|few|TRBJ2-7
CASSYGGISYEQYF
TGTGCCAGCAGTTACGGAGGGATCTCCTACGAGCAGTACTTC
>-|TRBV7-9|many|TRBJ1-2
CASSLGEWASNYGYTF
TGTGCCAGCAGCTTAGGGGAGTGGGCTTCTAACTATGGCTACACCTTC
>-|TRBV2|-|TRBJ2-3
CASSEDLPDTQYF
TGTGCCAGCAGTGAAGACCTGCCAGATACGCAGTATTTT
>-|TRBV12-3/TRBV12-4|many|TRBJ2-1
CASSKASSYNEQFF
TGTGCCAGCAGTAAAGCAAGCTCCTACAATGAGCAGTTCTTC
>-|TRBV18|few|TRBJ1-2
CASTDTTVYGYTF
TGTGCCAGCACGGACACGACCGTGTATGGCTACACCTTC
>-|TRBV7-2|many|TRBJ2-5
CASSQRSGGQETQYF
TGTGCCAGCAGCCAAAGGAGCGGCGGCCAAGAGACCCAGTACTTC